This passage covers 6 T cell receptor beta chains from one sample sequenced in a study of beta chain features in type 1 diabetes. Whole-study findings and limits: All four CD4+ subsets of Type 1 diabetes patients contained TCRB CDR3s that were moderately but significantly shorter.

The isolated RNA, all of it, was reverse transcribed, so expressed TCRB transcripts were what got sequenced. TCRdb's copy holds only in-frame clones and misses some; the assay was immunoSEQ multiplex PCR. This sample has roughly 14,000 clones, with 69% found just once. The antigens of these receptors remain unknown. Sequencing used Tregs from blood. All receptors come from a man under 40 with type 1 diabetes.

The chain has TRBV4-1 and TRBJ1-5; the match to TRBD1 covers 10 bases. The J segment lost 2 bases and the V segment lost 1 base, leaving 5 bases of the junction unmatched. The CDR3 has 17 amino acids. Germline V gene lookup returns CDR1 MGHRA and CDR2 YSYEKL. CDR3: CASSQGQGAVGNQPQHF. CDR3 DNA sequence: TGCGCCAGCAGCCAAGGACAGGGGGCTGTAGGCAATCAGCCCCAGCATTTT.

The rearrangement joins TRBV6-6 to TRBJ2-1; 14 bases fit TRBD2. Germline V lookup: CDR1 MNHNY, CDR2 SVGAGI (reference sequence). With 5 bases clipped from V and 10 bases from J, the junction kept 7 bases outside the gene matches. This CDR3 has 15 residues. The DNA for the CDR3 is TGTGCCAGCAGTCAAGGGACTAGCGGGAGTAAGGAGCAGTTCTTC. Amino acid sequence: CASSQGTSGSKEQFF.

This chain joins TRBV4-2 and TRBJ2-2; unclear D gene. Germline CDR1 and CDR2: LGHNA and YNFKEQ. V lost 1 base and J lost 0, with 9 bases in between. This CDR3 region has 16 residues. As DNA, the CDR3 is TGTGCCAGCAGCCAAGTGGGCACCCCGAACACCGGGGAGCTGTTTTTT. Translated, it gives CASSQVGTPNTGELFF.

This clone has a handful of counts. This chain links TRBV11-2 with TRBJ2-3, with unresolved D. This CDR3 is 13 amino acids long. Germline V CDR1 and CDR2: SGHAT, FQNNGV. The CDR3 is CALRVVGTDTQYF. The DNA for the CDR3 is TGTGCTCTCCGGGTCGTGGGCACAGATACGCAGTATTTT.

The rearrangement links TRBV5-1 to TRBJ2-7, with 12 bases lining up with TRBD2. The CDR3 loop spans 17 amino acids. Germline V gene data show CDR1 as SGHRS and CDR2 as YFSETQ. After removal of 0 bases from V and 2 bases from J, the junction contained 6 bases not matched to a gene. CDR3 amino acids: CASSLGPGTSGPYEQYF. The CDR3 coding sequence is TGCGCCAGCAGCTTGGGCCCGGGGACTAGCGGGCCCTACGAGCAGTACTTC.

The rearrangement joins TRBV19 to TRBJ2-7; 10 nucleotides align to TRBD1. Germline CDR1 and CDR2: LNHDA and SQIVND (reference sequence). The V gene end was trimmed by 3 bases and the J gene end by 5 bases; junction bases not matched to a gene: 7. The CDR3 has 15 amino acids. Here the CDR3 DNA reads TGTGCCAGTAGTATGGGGACAGGGGTCCGGGACGAGCAGTACTTC. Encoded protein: CASSMGTGVRDEQYF.